The rows below give T cell receptor beta chains drawn from one sample of a study of T cell clones after liver transplantation. Using immunoSEQ multiplex PCR, the repertoire was profiled, and TCRdb retains in-frame clones only, with some absent. The table has about 72,000 clones, 90% seen once. The input for sequencing was CD4+ T cells from blood, taken before liver transplant. Receptors originate from a human donor who received a liver transplant. Both conserved end residues are part of each CDR3. Each record gives: D gene, J gene, clone size, V gene, CDR3 DNA, CDR3 protein. The D gene is left open where the match is weak. Clone size is given for some rows only: seen once, a few or many times, or a class if the clone is expanded.

d_call: -; j_call: TRBJ2-3; clone_size: -; v_call: TRBV30; cdr3_nt: TGTGCCTGGAGCGGCGGAATCACAGATACGCAGTATTTT; cdr3_aa: CAWSGGITDTQYF
d_call: TRBD1; j_call: TRBJ2-2; clone_size: -; v_call: TRBV5-1; cdr3_nt: TGCGCCAGCAGCTGGACAGGGAACACCGGGGAGCTGTTTTTT; cdr3_aa: CASSWTGNTGELFF
d_call: -; j_call: TRBJ1-1; clone_size: -; v_call: TRBV12-5; cdr3_nt: TGTGCTAGTGGTCCGACGAACTGGGAGGGGTCGGGTTGGCCTTTCTTT; cdr3_aa: CASGPTNWEGSGWPFF
d_call: -; j_call: TRBJ1-1; clone_size: -; v_call: TRBV12-2; cdr3_nt: TGTGCAAGTCGCTTAGTATCGTTTCAGGGGAACACTGAAGCTTTCTTT; cdr3_aa: CASRLVSFQGNTEAFF
d_call: -; j_call: TRBJ2-1; clone_size: -; v_call: TRBV5-6; cdr3_nt: TGTGCCAGCAGCTTGGGGCGGGTACCTTACAATGAGCAGTTCTTC; cdr3_aa: CASSLGRVPYNEQFF
d_call: TRBD2; j_call: TRBJ2-7; clone_size: -; v_call: TRBV7-9; cdr3_nt: TGTGCCAGCAGCGTCTCCGGGACTAGTGTTCCCGAGCAGTACTTC; cdr3_aa: CASSVSGTSVPEQYF
d_call: TRBD2; j_call: TRBJ2-1; clone_size: once; v_call: TRBV29-1; cdr3_nt: TGCAGCGCACAAGGACTAGCGGGAGTAGGGGTGGCAAAGGGTGAGCAGTTCTTC; cdr3_aa: CSAQGLAGVGVAKGEQFF
d_call: -; j_call: TRBJ2-3; clone_size: -; v_call: TRBV15; cdr3_nt: TGTGCCCTTCGGTCTAGCGACACAGATACGCAGTATTTT; cdr3_aa: CALRSSDTDTQYF
d_call: TRBD1; j_call: TRBJ2-1; clone_size: -; v_call: TRBV11-3; cdr3_nt: TGTGCCAGCAGCGCCCGGGGACAGAGTCAGTACAATGAGCAGTTCTTC; cdr3_aa: CASSARGQSQYNEQFF
d_call: TRBD2; j_call: TRBJ2-3; clone_size: -; v_call: TRBV11-3; cdr3_nt: TGTGCCAGCAGCTTCCGACTAGCGGGAGTAGGAGATACGCAGTATTTT; cdr3_aa: CASSFRLAGVGDTQYF
d_call: -; j_call: TRBJ1-4; clone_size: -; v_call: TRBV9; cdr3_nt: TGTGCCAGCAGCGTAGAGGCGGAAACTAATGAAAAACTGTTTTTT; cdr3_aa: CASSVEAETNEKLFF
d_call: -; j_call: TRBJ2-5; clone_size: -; v_call: TRBV5-1; cdr3_nt: TGCGCCAGCTCATCGATGACGGTACAAGAGACCCAGTACTTC; cdr3_aa: CASSSMTVQETQYF
d_call: -; j_call: TRBJ1-4; clone_size: -; v_call: TRBV19; cdr3_nt: TGTGCCAGTAGTACGACCGGTCGGAATGAAAAACTGTTTTTT; cdr3_aa: CASSTTGRNEKLFF
d_call: -; j_call: TRBJ2-7; clone_size: -; v_call: TRBV19; cdr3_nt: TGTGCCAGCGAATTTGGGTCCCTCTACGAGCAGTACTTC; cdr3_aa: CASEFGSLYEQYF
d_call: TRBD2; j_call: TRBJ2-1; clone_size: -; v_call: TRBV7-2; cdr3_nt: TGTGCCAGCAGCTTAGACTCGACTAGCGGGACCCATGAGCAGTTCTTC; cdr3_aa: CASSLDSTSGTHEQFF
d_call: -; j_call: TRBJ2-7; clone_size: -; v_call: TRBV5-1; cdr3_nt: TGCGCCAGCAGCTTGGGCGGGACAGTAAACGAGCAGTACTTC; cdr3_aa: CASSLGGTVNEQYF
d_call: -; j_call: TRBJ2-2; clone_size: -; v_call: TRBV29-1; cdr3_nt: TGCAGCGTTAACGAAAATTACGGGGAGCTGTTTTTT; cdr3_aa: CSVNENYGELFF
d_call: -; j_call: TRBJ1-4; clone_size: -; v_call: TRBV7-9; cdr3_nt: TGTGCCAGCAGCTCTAAGGGGGGCGCGGGGGAAAAACTGTTTTTT; cdr3_aa: CASSSKGGAGEKLFF
d_call: TRBD1; j_call: TRBJ2-5; clone_size: -; v_call: TRBV5-1; cdr3_nt: TGCGCCAGCAGAGGGACAGGGGGACGAGAGACCCAGTACTTC; cdr3_aa: CASRGTGGRETQYF
d_call: TRBD1; j_call: TRBJ2-5; clone_size: -; v_call: TRBV2; cdr3_nt: TGTGCCAGCAGTCGAGAACTGGACAGGGCTGAGACCCAGTACTTC; cdr3_aa: CASSRELDRAETQYF
d_call: -; j_call: TRBJ2-3; clone_size: -; v_call: TRBV7-2; cdr3_nt: TGTGCCAGCAGCTCGCCCCCGGGGACAGATACGCAGTATTTT; cdr3_aa: CASSSPPGTDTQYF
d_call: -; j_call: TRBJ2-5; clone_size: medium-sized; v_call: TRBV5-1; cdr3_nt: TGCGCCAGCAGCTTGGGAGGTGGAGAGACCCAGTACTTC; cdr3_aa: CASSLGGGETQYF
d_call: TRBD1; j_call: TRBJ2-2; clone_size: -; v_call: TRBV4-3; cdr3_nt: TGCGCCAGCAGAAGGGACAGGGGAACAACCGGGGAGCTGTTTTTT; cdr3_aa: CASRRDRGTTGELFF
d_call: TRBD1; j_call: TRBJ2-5; clone_size: -; v_call: TRBV28; cdr3_nt: TGTGCCGTTCTTCAGGACAGGACCTACCAAGAGACCCAGTACTTC; cdr3_aa: CAVLQDRTYQETQYF
d_call: -; j_call: TRBJ2-3; clone_size: -; v_call: TRBV5-1; cdr3_nt: TGCGCCAGCAGCCCCTCCATCAGACTGGCTCCAGATACGCAGTATTTT; cdr3_aa: CASSPSIRLAPDTQYF
d_call: TRBD1; j_call: TRBJ1-1; clone_size: -; v_call: TRBV18; cdr3_nt: TGTGCCAGCTCACCCGGGGACAGGGTAAACACTGAAGCTTTCTTT; cdr3_aa: CASSPGDRVNTEAFF
d_call: -; j_call: TRBJ1-1; clone_size: -; v_call: TRBV7-9; cdr3_nt: TGTGCCAGCAGCCTCTTTGGGTGGGGGCAGAACACTGAAGCTTTCTTT; cdr3_aa: CASSLFGWGQNTEAFF
d_call: -; j_call: TRBJ2-3; clone_size: -; v_call: TRBV27; cdr3_nt: TGTGCCAGCAGTTTAACCCGGACCTCCACAGATACGCAGTATTTT; cdr3_aa: CASSLTRTSTDTQYF
d_call: -; j_call: TRBJ1-1; clone_size: -; v_call: TRBV28; cdr3_nt: TGTGCCAGCAGACCCGGGACGAACACTGAAGCTTTCTTT; cdr3_aa: CASRPGTNTEAFF
d_call: -; j_call: TRBJ2-1; clone_size: few; v_call: TRBV5-1; cdr3_nt: TGCGCCAGCAGAGGGGCAGTCGTAGGCAATGAGCAGTTCTTC; cdr3_aa: CASRGAVVGNEQFF
d_call: -; j_call: TRBJ2-7; clone_size: -; v_call: TRBV5-1; cdr3_nt: TGCGCCAGCAGCTTGGATAGGTCCCCAAGCGGTGAGCAGTACTTC; cdr3_aa: CASSLDRSPSGEQYF
d_call: TRBD2; j_call: TRBJ2-2; clone_size: -; v_call: TRBV7-2; cdr3_nt: TGTGCCAGCAGTTTAGCACTAGCGACCGGGGAGCTGTTTTTT; cdr3_aa: CASSLALATGELFF
d_call: TRBD2; j_call: TRBJ2-7; clone_size: -; v_call: TRBV27; cdr3_nt: TGTGCCAGCAGCCTAAGGGGGGGACTAGCGGGAGTCCACGAGCAGTACTTC; cdr3_aa: CASSLRGGLAGVHEQYF
d_call: -; j_call: TRBJ2-7; clone_size: -; v_call: TRBV7-2; cdr3_nt: TGTGCCAGCAGCTCTCTCTACGAGCAGTACTTC; cdr3_aa: CASSSLYEQYF
d_call: -; j_call: TRBJ1-1; clone_size: -; v_call: TRBV14; cdr3_nt: TGTGCCAGCAGCCAAGAGCGAAGGACTGAAGCTTTCTTT; cdr3_aa: CASSQERRTEAFF
d_call: -; j_call: TRBJ2-7; clone_size: -; v_call: TRBV7-2; cdr3_nt: TGTGCCAGCAGCTTAACAAGTAAGGCAGGAACCTACGAGCAGTACTTC; cdr3_aa: CASSLTSKAGTYEQYF
d_call: -; j_call: TRBJ1-1; clone_size: -; v_call: TRBV7-8; cdr3_nt: TGTGCCAGCAGCTTACCGGGACAGAACACTGAAGCTTTCTTT; cdr3_aa: CASSLPGQNTEAFF
d_call: -; j_call: TRBJ2-2; clone_size: -; v_call: TRBV15; cdr3_nt: TGTGCCACCAGCAGCGTAGGGGCGACGGTGACCGGGGAGCTGTTTTTT; cdr3_aa: CATSSVGATVTGELFF
d_call: -; j_call: TRBJ2-7; clone_size: few; v_call: TRBV19; cdr3_nt: TGTGCCAGTAGTAGCGGGATCTCCTACGAGCAGTACTTC; cdr3_aa: CASSSGISYEQYF
d_call: -; j_call: TRBJ1-3; clone_size: -; v_call: TRBV6-1; cdr3_nt: TGTGCCAGCAGTGAACACGTAGCCAGGGCAAGCTCTGGAAACACCATATATTTT; cdr3_aa: CASSEHVARASSGNTIYF
d_call: TRBD1; j_call: TRBJ2-1; clone_size: -; v_call: TRBV5-4; cdr3_nt: TGTGCCAGCAGCTTGGCTGGGACAGGCGGACATGAGCAGTTCTTC; cdr3_aa: CASSLAGTGGHEQFF
d_call: -; j_call: TRBJ2-3; clone_size: -; v_call: TRBV2; cdr3_nt: TGTGCCAGCAGTGAAGGGCCTGGCCCTGGGTCAGATACGCAGTATTTT; cdr3_aa: CASSEGPGPGSDTQYF
d_call: -; j_call: TRBJ2-1; clone_size: -; v_call: TRBV7-8; cdr3_nt: TGTGCCAGCAGCTTCTTCCGGGCCTCCAATGAGCAGTTCTTC; cdr3_aa: CASSFFRASNEQFF
d_call: -; j_call: TRBJ2-7; clone_size: -; v_call: TRBV9; cdr3_nt: TGTGCCAGCAGCCCCCAGGCGAAAAGTGCCTACGAGCAGTACTTC; cdr3_aa: CASSPQAKSAYEQYF
d_call: TRBD1; j_call: TRBJ2-6; clone_size: -; v_call: TRBV7-9; cdr3_nt: TGTGCCAGCAGCCCCCCTGCCGGGACAGGGTTAACTGGGGCCAACGTCCTGACTTTC; cdr3_aa: CASSPPAGTGLTGANVLTF
d_call: TRBD1; j_call: TRBJ1-6; clone_size: few; v_call: TRBV2; cdr3_nt: TGTGCCAGCAGTTATGGACAGGCACAGTCACCCCTCCACTTT; cdr3_aa: CASSYGQAQSPLHF
d_call: TRBD1; j_call: TRBJ1-2; clone_size: -; v_call: TRBV6-6; cdr3_nt: TGTGCCAGCAGCCTAAAAGGACAGGGGGGAGGCTACACCTTC; cdr3_aa: CASSLKGQGGGYTF
d_call: TRBD1; j_call: TRBJ1-3; clone_size: -; v_call: TRBV2; cdr3_nt: TGTGCCAGCAGTGAAGCCGGACAGGCCGGAAACACCATATATTTT; cdr3_aa: CASSEAGQAGNTIYF
d_call: -; j_call: TRBJ2-3; clone_size: -; v_call: TRBV7-8; cdr3_nt: TGTGCCAGCAGCTTAGCGGGGGCGAGCACAGATACGCAGTATTTT; cdr3_aa: CASSLAGASTDTQYF
d_call: -; j_call: TRBJ2-1; clone_size: -; v_call: TRBV7-2; cdr3_nt: TGTGCCAGCAGCCTACAGGGAGTAGGTCTCAATGAGCAGTTCTTC; cdr3_aa: CASSLQGVGLNEQFF
d_call: TRBD1; j_call: TRBJ2-5; clone_size: -; v_call: TRBV28; cdr3_nt: TGTGCCAGCAGCTCCACAGGGGACCCCCAAGAGACCCAGTACTTC; cdr3_aa: CASSSTGDPQETQYF
d_call: -; j_call: TRBJ1-3; clone_size: -; v_call: TRBV5-1; cdr3_nt: TGCGCCAGCAGTCCGGGGGAAACTGGAAACACCATATATTTT; cdr3_aa: CASSPGETGNTIYF
d_call: -; j_call: TRBJ1-2; clone_size: few; v_call: TRBV6-1; cdr3_nt: TGTGCCAGCAGTGAACGGGATAGATACTATGGCTACACCTTC; cdr3_aa: CASSERDRYYGYTF
d_call: TRBD1; j_call: TRBJ2-1; clone_size: -; v_call: TRBV9; cdr3_nt: TGTGCCAGCAGCGTGACATCAGGGGGTGAGCAGTTCTTC; cdr3_aa: CASSVTSGGEQFF